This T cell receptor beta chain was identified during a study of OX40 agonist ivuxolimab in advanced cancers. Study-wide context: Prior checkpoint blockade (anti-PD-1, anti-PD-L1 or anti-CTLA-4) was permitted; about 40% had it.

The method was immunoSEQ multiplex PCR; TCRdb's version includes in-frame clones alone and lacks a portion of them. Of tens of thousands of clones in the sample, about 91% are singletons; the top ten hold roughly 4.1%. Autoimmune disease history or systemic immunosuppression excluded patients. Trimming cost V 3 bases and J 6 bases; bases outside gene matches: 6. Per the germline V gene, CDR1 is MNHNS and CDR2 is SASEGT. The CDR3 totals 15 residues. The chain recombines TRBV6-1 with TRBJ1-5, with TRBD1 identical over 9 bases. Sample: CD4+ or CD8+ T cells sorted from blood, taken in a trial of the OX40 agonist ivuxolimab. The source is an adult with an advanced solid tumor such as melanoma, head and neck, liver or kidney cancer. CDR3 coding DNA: TGTGCCAGCAGTGAGGCCGGGACAGGGTTTCAGCCCCAGCATTTT. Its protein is CASSEAGTGFQPQHF.